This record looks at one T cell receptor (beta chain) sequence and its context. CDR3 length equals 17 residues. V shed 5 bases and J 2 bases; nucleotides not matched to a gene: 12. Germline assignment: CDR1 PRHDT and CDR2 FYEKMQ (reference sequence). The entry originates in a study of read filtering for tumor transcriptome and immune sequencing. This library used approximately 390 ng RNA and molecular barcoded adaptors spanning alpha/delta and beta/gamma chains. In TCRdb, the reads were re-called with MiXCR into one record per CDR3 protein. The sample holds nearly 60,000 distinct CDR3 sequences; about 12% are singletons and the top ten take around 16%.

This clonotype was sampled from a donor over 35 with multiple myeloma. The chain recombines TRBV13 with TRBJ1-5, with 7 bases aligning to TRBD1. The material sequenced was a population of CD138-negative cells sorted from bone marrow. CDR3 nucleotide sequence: TGTGCCAGCAGCCAAGCCCACAGGGGAGAGGGCAATCAGCCCCAGCATTTT. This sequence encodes CASSQAHRGEGNQPQHF.